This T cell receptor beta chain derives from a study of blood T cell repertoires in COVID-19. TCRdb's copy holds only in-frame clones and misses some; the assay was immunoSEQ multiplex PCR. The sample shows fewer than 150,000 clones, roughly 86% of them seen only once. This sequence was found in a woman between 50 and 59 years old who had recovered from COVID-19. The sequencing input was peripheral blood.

The CDR3 DNA sequence: TGTGCCAGCAGTCCCGGGACAGGGGCCGCGGCCACCTTC. Translation gives CASSPGTGAAATF. The V call is TRBV27, the J call TRBJ1-2; 10 bases line up with TRBD1. V shed 5 bases and J 13 bases; nucleotides not matched to a gene: 10. The V gene's germline CDR1 is MNHEY and CDR2 SMNVEV (reference sequence). CDR3 size: 13 residues.